The 15 T cell receptor beta chains presented below share a single source sample, sequenced in a study of sequential checkpoint blockade in melanoma. Profiled with immunoSEQ multiplex PCR; TCRdb holds only in-frame clones, not every one. The top ten clones hold less than 20% of a sample with 2,000 to 2,500 clones, under 20% of them seen once. Sample treatment: randomized to nivolumab then ipilimumab (arm A) or the reverse (arm B). The sequencing here drew on tumor tissue (inferred from file names), taken from a patient given nivolumab and ipilimumab in sequence. The receptor source for this set is a human donor with melanoma.

This clone has more than one count but fewer than ten. The rearrangement links TRBV12-5 to TRBJ1-3, with 9 positions matching TRBD1. Germline V lookup: CDR1 LGHNT, CDR2 FRNRAP. The CDR3 length is 14 residues. Written as DNA, the CDR3 is TGTGCCACCACAGGGGGCGCTCGGGGAAACACCATATATTTT. It yields the protein CATTGGARGNTIYF.

By sample fraction, this clone is medium-sized. This chain connects TRBV6-8 to TRBJ2-7; TRBD1 matches 8 bases. V dropped 6 bases and J dropped 1; count of bases not matched to a gene: 8. There are 15 residues in the CDR3. In germline, CDR1 is MNHGY, CDR2 SAAAGT. In DNA form, the CDR3 reads TGTGCCAGCAGGTCCAACAGGGGGAGTTCCTACGAGCAGTACTTC. The encoded protein is CASRSNRGSSYEQYF.

This clone is labeled as large. The chain is built from TRBV9 and TRBJ2-7; 7 bases map to TRBD2. The V gene's germline CDR1 is SGDLS and CDR2 YYNGEE. Trimming cost V 2 bases and J 6 bases; bases outside gene matches: 8. This CDR3 has 14 amino acids. CDR3 amino acids: CASSVWEGSIEQYF. CDR3 in DNA: TGTGCCAGCAGCGTTTGGGAGGGATCCATCGAGCAGTACTTC.

CDR3 nucleotide sequence: TGCGCCAGCAGCCCCGGGACTAGCGGGGGTGAGACCCAGTACTTC. Amino acid sequence: CASSPGTSGGETQYF. The V and J genes are TRBV5-1 and TRBJ2-5; TRBD2 matches 14 bases. Germline V gene sequence: CDR1 SGHRS, CDR2 YFSETQ. Unmatched junction bases numbered 4, after V lost 4 bases and J lost 5 bases. CDR3 length: 15 amino acids.

In its sample, this clone was seen many times. The V and J genes are TRBV9 and TRBJ2-7; 9 nucleotides agree with TRBD1. J was trimmed by 6 bases and V by 4 bases; bases with no gene match: 8. The CDR3 is 14 amino acids. Germline loops: CDR1 SGDLS, CDR2 YYNGEE. The CDR3 DNA sequence: TGTGCCAGCAGCCCCGGGACAGGGAACCCCGAGCAGTACTTC. The encoded protein is CASSPGTGNPEQYF.

The chain recombines TRBV19 with TRBJ1-2, with unresolved D. This CDR3 is 13 amino acids long. Germline CDR1 LNHDA, CDR2 SQIVND (reference sequence). Trimming removed 1 base from V and 5 bases from J, with 8 bases in between. The CDR3 loop reads CASSIGRLYGYTF. The CDR3, as DNA: TGTGCCAGTAGTATAGGTCGACTATATGGCTACACCTTC. The full variable domain, completed using reference TRBV19 and TRBJ1-2, is DGGITQSPKYLFRKEGQNVTLSCEQNLNHDAMYWYRQDPGQGLRLIYYSQIVNDFQKGDIAEGYSVSREKKESFPLTVTSAQKNPTAFYLCASSIGRLYGYTFGSGTRLTVV.

This clone was observed many times. The chain combines TRBV9 with TRBJ2-7, with 11 bases matching TRBD1. The CDR3 has 14 residues. CDR1 SGDLS and CDR2 YYNGEE come from the germline V gene. J gave up 7 bases and V 4 bases, and 7 bases lay outside the gene matches. CDR3 sequence: CASSQDRGPLEQYF. The DNA of the CDR3 is TGTGCCAGCAGCCAGGACAGGGGGCCATTAGAGCAGTACTTC.

V usage is TRBV19 and J usage is TRBJ2-1, with 7 bases aligning to TRBD2. Germline loops: CDR1 LNHDA, CDR2 SQIVND (reference sequence). This CDR3 contains 15 residues. V lost 4 bases, J lost 10 bases, and 13 bases stayed unmatched. The CDR3 region has the DNA TGTGCCAGTAGTACGTCCCTGCTCTACGGGAGGGAGCAGTTCTTC. Translating it yields CASSTSLLYGREQFF.

The chain joins TRBV5-1 to TRBJ2-1; the match to TRBD2 covers 10 bases. Germline lookup yields CDR1 SGHRS and CDR2 YFSETQ. The junction had 0 bases not matched to a gene; V was cut back by 2 bases and J by 4 bases. The CDR3 contains 14 residues. The CDR3 is CASSLLAGYNEQFF. In nucleotides, the CDR3 is TGCGCCAGCAGCTTACTAGCGGGATACAATGAGCAGTTCTTC.

This clone was detected ten times or more. The chain recombines TRBV7-1 with TRBJ1-1; maybe TRBD1 (5 bases). TRBV7-1 is designated an ORF whose function remains uncertain. The ends were cut back, 2 bases at V and 1 base at J, with 5 bases in the middle. The CDR3 runs to 13 residues. The CDR3 sequence: CASSSTGNTEAFF. The CDR3 DNA reads as TGTGCCAGCAGCTCAACAGGGAACACTGAAGCTTTCTTT.

The chain links TRBV19 to TRBJ2-1; D gene unclear. The CDR3 contains 15 residues. The germline CDR1 and CDR2 sequences are LNHDA and SQIVND (reference sequence). Trimming took off 5 bases at V and 7 bases at J, with 18 bases between the two ends. The CDR3 is CASSPSQLWGNEQFF. CDR3 sequence (DNA): TGTGCCAGTAGTCCATCACAGCTTTGGGGAAATGAGCAGTTCTTC.

The genes are TRBV14 and TRBJ2-7; TRBD2 matches 9 bases. Per the germline V gene, CDR1 is SGHDN and CDR2 is FVKESK. V lost 1 base, J lost 4 bases, and 17 bases stayed unmatched. The CDR3 covers 19 residues. The CDR3 sequence: CASSQAIPSGASLGYEQYF. CDR3 nucleotides: TGTGCCAGCAGCCAAGCCATCCCTAGCGGGGCCTCATTGGGGTACGAGCAGTACTTC.

V gene TRBV25-1 combines with J gene TRBJ2-2; 7 bases line up with TRBD1. CDR3 length: 15 amino acids. The germline CDR1 and CDR2 sequences are MGHDK and SYGVNS. Unmatched junction bases numbered 9, after V lost 5 bases and J lost 6 bases. CDR3 residues: CASSRDRVDSGELFF. CDR3 coding DNA: TGTGCCAGCAGTAGAGACAGGGTTGACTCCGGGGAGCTGTTTTTT. The full variable domain, with the rest looked up from reference TRBV25-1 and TRBJ2-2, is EADIYQTPRYLVIGTGKKITLECSQTMGHDKMYWYQQDPGMELHLIHYSYGVNSTEKGDLSSESTVSRIRTEHFPLTLESARPSHTSQYLCASSRDRVDSGELFFGEGSRLTVL.

The chain has TRBV6-8 and TRBJ2-7, with D possibly matching TRBD2 (5 bases). There are 14 residues in the CDR3. V was pared by 4 bases and J by 2 bases, with 12 bases between. Germline CDR1 MNHGY, CDR2 SAAAGT. The CDR3 here is CASSSPSGTYEQYF. CDR3 coding DNA: TGTGCCAGCAGTTCCCCCAGCGGCACCTACGAGCAGTACTTC.

By share, this clone ranks as medium-sized (0.01 to 0.1%). This chain links TRBV19 with TRBJ2-5; 9 nucleotides line up with TRBD2. J lost 10 bases, V lost 3 bases, and 3 bases had no gene match. Looked up from germline, CDR1 is LNHDA and CDR2 is SQIVND (reference sequence). The CDR3 runs to 12 residues. CDR3 sequence reads: CASSISAGGQYF. CDR3 in DNA: TGTGCCAGTAGTATTTCAGCGGGAGGCCAGTACTTC.